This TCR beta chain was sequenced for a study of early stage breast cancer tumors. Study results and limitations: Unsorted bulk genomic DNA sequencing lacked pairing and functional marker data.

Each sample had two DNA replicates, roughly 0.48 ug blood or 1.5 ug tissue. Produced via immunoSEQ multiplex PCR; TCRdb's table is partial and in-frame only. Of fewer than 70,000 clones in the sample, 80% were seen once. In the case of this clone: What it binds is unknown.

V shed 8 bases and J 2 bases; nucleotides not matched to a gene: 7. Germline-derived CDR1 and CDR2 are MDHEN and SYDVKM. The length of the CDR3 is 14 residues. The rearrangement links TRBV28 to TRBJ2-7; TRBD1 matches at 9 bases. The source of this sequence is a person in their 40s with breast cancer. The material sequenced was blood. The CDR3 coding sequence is TGTGCCAGCCTGCCGGGACAGGGAACCTACGAGCAGTACTTC. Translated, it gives CASLPGQGTYEQYF.